Listed below are T cell receptor beta chains from one sample, sequenced in a study of cytomegalovirus exposure and HLA in healthy donors. Profiling relied on immunoSEQ multiplex PCR, and the TCRdb table lists in-frame clones only, not all of them. The repertoire holds approximately 120,000 clones, around 84% seen once, with 1.8% in the top ten. The sample was PBMCs. These receptors all come from a man in his late teens or twenties in good health and CMV-seronegative. The conserved cysteine and the conserved F or W are not part of the CDR3 here. Fields, in order: CDR3 protein, V gene, clone size, J gene. Clone size is shown for a subset of rows, as once, few, many or a class of expanded clone.

ASSYLWGAGNTIY,TRBV7-2,NA,TRBJ1-3
ASSQDLAGISYEQY,TRBV4-1,NA,TRBJ2-7
ASSLAGNNEQF,TRBV7-9,NA,TRBJ2-1
ASSPSGGSTDTQY,TRBV7-6,NA,TRBJ2-3
ASSRKGVNEQY,TRBV23-1,NA,TRBJ2-7
ASSLGLWDIQY,TRBV11-2,NA,TRBJ2-4
ASSVGGGDLGLTDTQY,TRBV9,NA,TRBJ2-3
ASSKTALNTEAF,TRBV19,NA,TRBJ1-1
ASSLSTSGGNTGELF,TRBV5-8,NA,TRBJ2-2
ASRQGLLNTEAF,TRBV27,NA,TRBJ1-1
ASTLDRDYNEQF,TRBV19,NA,TRBJ2-1
ASSYLAEINEQF,TRBV6-6,NA,TRBJ2-1
ASSLRQIRGNQPQH,TRBV5-6,NA,TRBJ1-5
ASSQSIGTGGDYGYT,TRBV4-1,NA,TRBJ1-2
ASSPPTAFGTKNIQY,TRBV18,NA,TRBJ2-4
ASSLQAYQGQPQH,TRBV19,NA,TRBJ1-5
ASSLGPSFEQY,TRBV27,once,TRBJ2-7
ASSLARFDEQF,TRBV7-9,once,TRBJ2-1
ASSQGGGVYEQY,TRBV4-2,NA,TRBJ2-7
ASSGGQGYGYT,TRBV5-1,NA,TRBJ1-2
ASTRGGPDTEAF,TRBV6-1,few,TRBJ1-1
SVAEERWGYT,TRBV29-1,once,TRBJ1-2
ASSEGTGRGQPQH,TRBV9,NA,TRBJ1-5
ASSEEWLARGEQY,TRBV2,once,TRBJ2-7
ASSSGQGMHWNTEAF,TRBV5-6,NA,TRBJ1-1
ASSPRRGGPYEQY,TRBV4-1,NA,TRBJ2-7
ASRDGGIYNSPLH,TRBV6-5,NA,TRBJ1-6
ASRPGVGNQPQH,TRBV6-4,NA,TRBJ1-5
ASSSEPSGGGTGELF,TRBV4-2,NA,TRBJ2-2
SVEEVGDEQF,TRBV29-1,NA,TRBJ2-1
SAVNTEAF,TRBV29-1,NA,TRBJ1-1
ASSSDFYPGAF,TRBV5-5,few,TRBJ1-1
ASSLTGVEISPLH,TRBV5-6,NA,TRBJ1-6
ASSAGQGRDGYT,TRBV6-1,once,TRBJ1-2
ASMSRGRTDTQY,TRBV19,NA,TRBJ2-3
ASSAVPGGNTEAF,TRBV6-1,NA,TRBJ1-1
ASSHIRAGNEQF,TRBV11-1,NA,TRBJ2-1
ASSQDRVPGPNEKLF,TRBV4-3,NA,TRBJ1-4
ASSLQGMNIYGYT,TRBV10-2,NA,TRBJ1-2
ASSFRSLGANVLT,TRBV7-9,NA,TRBJ2-6
ASSLAGGEQF,TRBV5-4,NA,TRBJ2-1
ASSVLIQGADTQY,TRBV9,NA,TRBJ2-3
ASSQSTGNSQYTEAF,TRBV7-9,NA,TRBJ1-1
ASSYRQTGPNSPLH,TRBV6-5,NA,TRBJ1-6
ASSSNRGNQPQH,TRBV13,NA,TRBJ1-5
ASLQEGSSYNEQF,TRBV5-8,NA,TRBJ2-1